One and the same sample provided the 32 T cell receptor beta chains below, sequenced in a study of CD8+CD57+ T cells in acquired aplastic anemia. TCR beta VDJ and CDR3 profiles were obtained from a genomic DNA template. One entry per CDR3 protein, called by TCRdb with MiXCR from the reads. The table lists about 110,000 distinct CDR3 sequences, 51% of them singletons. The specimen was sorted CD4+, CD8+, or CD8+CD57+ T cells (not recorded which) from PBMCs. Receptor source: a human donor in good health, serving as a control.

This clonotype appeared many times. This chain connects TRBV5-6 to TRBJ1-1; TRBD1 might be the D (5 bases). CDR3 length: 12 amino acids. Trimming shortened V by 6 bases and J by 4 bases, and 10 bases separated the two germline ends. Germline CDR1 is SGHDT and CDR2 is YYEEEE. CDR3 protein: CASIVGGTEAFF. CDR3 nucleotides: TGTGCCAGCATCGTGGGGGGCACTGAAGCTTTCTTT.

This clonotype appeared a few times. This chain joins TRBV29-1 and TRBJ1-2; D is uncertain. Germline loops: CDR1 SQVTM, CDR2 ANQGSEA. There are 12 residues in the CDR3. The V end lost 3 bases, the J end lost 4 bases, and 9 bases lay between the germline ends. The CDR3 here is CSVDRGLYGYTF. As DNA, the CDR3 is TGCAGCGTTGATCGAGGGCTCTATGGCTACACCTTC.

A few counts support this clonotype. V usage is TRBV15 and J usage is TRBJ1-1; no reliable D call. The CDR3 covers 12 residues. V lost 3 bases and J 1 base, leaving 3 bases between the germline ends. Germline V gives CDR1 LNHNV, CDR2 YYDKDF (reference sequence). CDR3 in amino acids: CATSRRNTEAFF. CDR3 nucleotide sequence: TGTGCCACCAGCAGGAGGAACACTGAAGCTTTCTTT.

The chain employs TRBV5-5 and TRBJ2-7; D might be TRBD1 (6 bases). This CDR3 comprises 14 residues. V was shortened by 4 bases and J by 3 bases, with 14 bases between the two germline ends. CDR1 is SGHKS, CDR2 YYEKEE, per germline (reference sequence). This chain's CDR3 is CASSERDKIYEQYF. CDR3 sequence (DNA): TGTGCCAGCAGCGAACGGGACAAAATCTACGAGCAGTACTTC.

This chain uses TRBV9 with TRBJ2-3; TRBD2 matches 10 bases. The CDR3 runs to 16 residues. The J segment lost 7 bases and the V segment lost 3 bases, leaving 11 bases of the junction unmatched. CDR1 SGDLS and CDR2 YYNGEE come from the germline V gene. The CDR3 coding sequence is TGTGCCAGCAGCGGTTCCGGGGGGACTAGCGTACATACGCAGTATTTT. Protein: CASSGSGGTSVHTQYF. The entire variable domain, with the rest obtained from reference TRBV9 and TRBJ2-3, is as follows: DSGVTQTPKHLITATGQRVTLRCSPRSGDLSVYWYQQSLDQGLQFLIQYYNGEERAKGNILERFSAQQFPDLHSELNLSSLELGDSALYFCASSGSGGTSVHTQYFGPGTRLTVL.

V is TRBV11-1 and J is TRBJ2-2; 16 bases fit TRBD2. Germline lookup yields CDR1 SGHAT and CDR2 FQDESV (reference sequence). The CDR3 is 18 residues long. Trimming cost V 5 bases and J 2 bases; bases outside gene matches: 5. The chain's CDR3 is CASSPGLAGGPNTGELFF. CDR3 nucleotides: TGTGCCAGCAGCCCGGGACTAGCGGGGGGGCCCAACACCGGGGAGCTGTTTTTT.

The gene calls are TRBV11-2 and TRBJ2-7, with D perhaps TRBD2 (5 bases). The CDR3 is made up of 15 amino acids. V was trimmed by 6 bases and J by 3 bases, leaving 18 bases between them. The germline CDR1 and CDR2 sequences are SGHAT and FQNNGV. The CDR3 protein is CASSHRAEFLYEQYF. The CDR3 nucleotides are TGTGCCAGCAGTCACAGAGCGGAGTTTCTCTACGAGCAGTACTTC. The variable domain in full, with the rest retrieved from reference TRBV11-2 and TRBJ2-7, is EAGVAQSPRYKIIEKRQSVAFWCNPISGHATLYWYQQILGQGPKLLIQFQNNGVVDDSQLPKDRFSAERLKGVDSTLKIQPAKLEDSAVYLCASSHRAEFLYEQYFGPGTRLTVT.

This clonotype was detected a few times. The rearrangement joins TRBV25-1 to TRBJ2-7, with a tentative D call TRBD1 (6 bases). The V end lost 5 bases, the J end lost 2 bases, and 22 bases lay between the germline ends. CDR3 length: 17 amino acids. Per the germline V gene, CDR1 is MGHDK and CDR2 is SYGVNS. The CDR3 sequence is CASSPTIQGYGAYEQYF. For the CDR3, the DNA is TGTGCCAGCAGTCCCACCATTCAGGGGTACGGGGCCTACGAGCAGTACTTC.

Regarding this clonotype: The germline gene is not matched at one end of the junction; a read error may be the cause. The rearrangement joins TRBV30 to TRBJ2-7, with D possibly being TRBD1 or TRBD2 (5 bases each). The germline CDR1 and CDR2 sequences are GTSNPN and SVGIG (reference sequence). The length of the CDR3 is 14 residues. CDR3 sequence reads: CAWSVHGTGYGQYF. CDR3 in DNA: TGTGCCTGGAGTGTACACGGGACGGGCTACGGGCAGTACTTC.

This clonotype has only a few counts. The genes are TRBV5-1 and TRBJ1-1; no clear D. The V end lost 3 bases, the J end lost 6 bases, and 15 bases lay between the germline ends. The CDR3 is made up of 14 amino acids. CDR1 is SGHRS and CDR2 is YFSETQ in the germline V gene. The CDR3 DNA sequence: TGCGCCAGCAGCTACCAAGCTACTAACGCTGAAGCTTTCTTT. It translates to CASSYQATNAEAFF.

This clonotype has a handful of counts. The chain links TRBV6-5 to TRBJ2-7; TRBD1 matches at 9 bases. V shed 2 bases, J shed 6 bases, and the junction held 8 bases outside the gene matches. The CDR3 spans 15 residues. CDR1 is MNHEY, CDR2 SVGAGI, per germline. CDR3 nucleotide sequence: TGTGCCAGCAGTTACCCGGGACAGGGAATCGGCGAGCAGTACTTC. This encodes CASSYPGQGIGEQYF.

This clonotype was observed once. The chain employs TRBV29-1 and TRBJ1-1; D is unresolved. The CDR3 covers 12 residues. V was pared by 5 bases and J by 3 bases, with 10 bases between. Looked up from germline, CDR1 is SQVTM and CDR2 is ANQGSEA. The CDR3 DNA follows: TGCAGCGTTCTTGGTGCGGACACTGAAGCTTTCTTT. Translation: CSVLGADTEAFF.

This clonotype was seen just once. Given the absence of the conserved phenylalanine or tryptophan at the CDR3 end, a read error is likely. The DNA of the CDR3 is TGTGCCACCAGTGACTGGGACTCCGAGGGGCTCTATGGCTACACCCTT. This encodes CATSDWDSEGLYGYTL. The chain joins TRBV24-1 to TRBJ1-2; D might be TRBD1 (5 bases). Trimming stripped 4 bases from V and 4 bases from J, with 18 bases between. Germline loops: CDR1 KGHDR, CDR2 SFDVKD. The CDR3 contains 16 residues.

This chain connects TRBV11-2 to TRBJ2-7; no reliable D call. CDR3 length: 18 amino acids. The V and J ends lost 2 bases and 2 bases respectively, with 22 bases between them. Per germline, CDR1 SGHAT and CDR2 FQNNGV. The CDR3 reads CASSLRPPGAATAYEQYF. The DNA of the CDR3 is TGTGCCAGCAGCTTACGACCTCCTGGCGCAGCGACCGCCTACGAGCAGTACTTC.

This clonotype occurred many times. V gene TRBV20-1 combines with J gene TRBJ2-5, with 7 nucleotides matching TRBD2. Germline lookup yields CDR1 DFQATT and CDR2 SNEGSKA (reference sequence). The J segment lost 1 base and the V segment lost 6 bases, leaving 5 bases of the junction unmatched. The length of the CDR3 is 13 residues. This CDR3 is CSAGGTTQETQYF. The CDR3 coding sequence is TGCAGTGCCGGCGGGACTACCCAAGAGACCCAGTACTTC.

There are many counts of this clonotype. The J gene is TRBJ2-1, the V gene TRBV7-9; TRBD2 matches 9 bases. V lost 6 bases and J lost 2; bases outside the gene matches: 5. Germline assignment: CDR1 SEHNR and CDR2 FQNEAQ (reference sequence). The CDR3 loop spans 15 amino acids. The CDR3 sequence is CASSPTSGPYNEQFF. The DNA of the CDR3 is TGTGCCAGCAGTCCCACTAGCGGGCCCTACAATGAGCAGTTCTTC.

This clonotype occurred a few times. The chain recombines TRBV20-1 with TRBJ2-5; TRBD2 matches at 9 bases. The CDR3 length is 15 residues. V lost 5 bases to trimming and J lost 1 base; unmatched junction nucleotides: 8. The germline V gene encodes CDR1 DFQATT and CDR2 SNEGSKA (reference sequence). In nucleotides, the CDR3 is TGCAGTGCTTTGACTAGCGGACGCGTCCAAGAGACCCAGTACTTC. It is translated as CSALTSGRVQETQYF.

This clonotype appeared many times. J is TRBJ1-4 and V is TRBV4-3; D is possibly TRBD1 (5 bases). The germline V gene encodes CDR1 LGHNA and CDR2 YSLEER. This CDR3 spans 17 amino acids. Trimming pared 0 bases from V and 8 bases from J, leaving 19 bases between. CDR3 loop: CASSQDIMQGPREKLFF. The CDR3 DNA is TGCGCCAGCAGCCAAGATATAATGCAGGGTCCACGGGAAAAACTGTTTTTT.

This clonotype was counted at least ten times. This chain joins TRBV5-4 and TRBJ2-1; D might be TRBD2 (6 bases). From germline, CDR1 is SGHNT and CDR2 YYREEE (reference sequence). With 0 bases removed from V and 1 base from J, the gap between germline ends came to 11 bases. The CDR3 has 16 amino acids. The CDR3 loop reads CASSLVPRESYNEQFF. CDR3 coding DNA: TGTGCCAGCAGCTTGGTACCGCGGGAATCCTACAATGAGCAGTTCTTC.

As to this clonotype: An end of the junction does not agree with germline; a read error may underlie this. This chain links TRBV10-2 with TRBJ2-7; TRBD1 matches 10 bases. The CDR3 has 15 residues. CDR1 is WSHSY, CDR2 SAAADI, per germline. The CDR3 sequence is CASSSRDRGSYEQYF. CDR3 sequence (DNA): TGTGCCAGCAGCTCCCGGGACAGGGGATCCTACGAGCAGTACTTC.

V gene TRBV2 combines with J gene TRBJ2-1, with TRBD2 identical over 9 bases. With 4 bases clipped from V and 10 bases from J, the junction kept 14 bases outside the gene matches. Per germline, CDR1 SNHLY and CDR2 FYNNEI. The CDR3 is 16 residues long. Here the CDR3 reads CASSASTGLAFREQFF. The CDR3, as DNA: TGTGCCAGCAGTGCCTCGACGGGACTAGCCTTCAGGGAGCAGTTCTTC.

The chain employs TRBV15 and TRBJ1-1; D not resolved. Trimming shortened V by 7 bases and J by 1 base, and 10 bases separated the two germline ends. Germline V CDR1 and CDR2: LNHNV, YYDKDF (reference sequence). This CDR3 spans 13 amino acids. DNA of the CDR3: TGTGCCACCACCAGGAGGAGGAACACTGAAGCTTTCTTT. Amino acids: CATTRRRNTEAFF.

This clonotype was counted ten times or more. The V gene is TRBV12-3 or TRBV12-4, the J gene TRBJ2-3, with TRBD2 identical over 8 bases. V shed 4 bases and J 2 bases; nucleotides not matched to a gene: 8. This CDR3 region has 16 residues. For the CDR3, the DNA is TGTGCCAGCAGTTCAGTAGGGACTAGAACCACAGATACGCAGTATTTT. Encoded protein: CASSSVGTRTTDTQYF.

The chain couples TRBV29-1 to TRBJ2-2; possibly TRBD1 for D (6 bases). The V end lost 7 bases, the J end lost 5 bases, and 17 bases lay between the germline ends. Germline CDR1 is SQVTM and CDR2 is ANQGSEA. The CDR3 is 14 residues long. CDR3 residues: CSAGDGPGTGELFF. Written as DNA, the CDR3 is TGCAGCGCAGGGGACGGCCCAGGGACCGGGGAGCTGTTTTTT.

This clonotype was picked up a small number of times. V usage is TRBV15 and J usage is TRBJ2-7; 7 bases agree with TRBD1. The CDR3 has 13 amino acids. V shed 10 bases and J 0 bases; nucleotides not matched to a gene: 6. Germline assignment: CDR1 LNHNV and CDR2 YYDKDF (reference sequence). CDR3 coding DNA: TGTGCCATGTCCGGGACAGACTCCTACGAGCAGTACTTC. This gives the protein CAMSGTDSYEQYF.

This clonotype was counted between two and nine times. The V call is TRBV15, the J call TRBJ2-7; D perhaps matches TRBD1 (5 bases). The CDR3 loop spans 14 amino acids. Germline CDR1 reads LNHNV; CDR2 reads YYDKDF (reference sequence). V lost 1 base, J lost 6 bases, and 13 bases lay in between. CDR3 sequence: CATSRVPGLGEQYF. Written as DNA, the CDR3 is TGTGCCACCAGCAGAGTCCCAGGGTTGGGCGAGCAGTACTTC.

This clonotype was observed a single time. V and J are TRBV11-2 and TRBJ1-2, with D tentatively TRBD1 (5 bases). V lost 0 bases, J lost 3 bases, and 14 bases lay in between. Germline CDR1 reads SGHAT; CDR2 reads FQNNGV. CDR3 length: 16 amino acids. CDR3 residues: CASSLDGGHNDYGYTF. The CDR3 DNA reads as TGTGCCAGCAGCTTAGACGGAGGACATAACGACTATGGCTACACCTTC.

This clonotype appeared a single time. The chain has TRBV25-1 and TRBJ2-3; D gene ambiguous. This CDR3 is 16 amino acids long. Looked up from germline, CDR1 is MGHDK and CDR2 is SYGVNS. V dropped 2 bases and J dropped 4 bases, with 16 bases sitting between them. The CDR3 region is CASSEGVRAEADTQYF. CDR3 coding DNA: TGTGCCAGCAGTGAAGGTGTCCGGGCAGAAGCAGATACGCAGTATTTT.

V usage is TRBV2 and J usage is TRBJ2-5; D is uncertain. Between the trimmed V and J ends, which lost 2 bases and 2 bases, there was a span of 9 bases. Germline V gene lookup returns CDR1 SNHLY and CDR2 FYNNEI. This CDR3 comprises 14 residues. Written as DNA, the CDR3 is TGTGCCAGCAGTGAATCCTGGGCGCAAGAGACCCAGTACTTC. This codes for CASSESWAQETQYF.

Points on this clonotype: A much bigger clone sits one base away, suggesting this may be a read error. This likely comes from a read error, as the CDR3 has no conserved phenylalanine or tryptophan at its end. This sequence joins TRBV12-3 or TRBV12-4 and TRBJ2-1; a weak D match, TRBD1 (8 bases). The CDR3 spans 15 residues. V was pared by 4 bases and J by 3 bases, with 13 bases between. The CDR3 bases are TGTGCCAGCAGTTGGACAGGGAGGGGCTACAATGAGCAGTTCCTC. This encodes CASSWTGRGYNEQFL.

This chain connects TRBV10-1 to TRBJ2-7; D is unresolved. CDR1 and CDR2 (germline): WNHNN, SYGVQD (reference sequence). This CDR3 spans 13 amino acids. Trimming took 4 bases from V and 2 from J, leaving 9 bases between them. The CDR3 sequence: CASSAELTYEQYF. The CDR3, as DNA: TGCGCCAGCAGTGCGGAACTCACCTACGAGCAGTACTTC.

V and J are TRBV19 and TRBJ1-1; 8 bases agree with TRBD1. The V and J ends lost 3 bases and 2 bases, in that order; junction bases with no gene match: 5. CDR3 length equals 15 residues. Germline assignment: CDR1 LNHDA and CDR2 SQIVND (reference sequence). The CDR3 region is CASSILDRENTEAFF. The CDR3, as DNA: TGTGCCAGTAGTATCCTGGACAGGGAAAACACTGAAGCTTTCTTT.